Below, one TCR beta chain is given with its context. No antigen is known for it. Clones were read by immunoSEQ multiplex PCR, and TCRdb kept only the in-frame ones, dropping some. The table includes about 170,000 clones, approximately 86% detected once. The sample originates from a study of cytomegalovirus exposure and HLA in healthy donors. Study-wide context: In a later analysis, it was reported that the 110 or so validation repertoires had been produced on the same platform as the 700 or so repertoires belonging to the first cohort. Study-wide results and caveats: Published work reported that the classifier diagnosed cytomegalovirus status with high specificity and sensitivity. In vitro confirmation showed three CMV-associated chains to be CMV antigen specific.

The CDR3 is made up of 14 amino acids. V lost 4 bases, J lost 3 bases, and 12 bases lay in between. CDR1 and CDR2 from the germline V gene are SGHDN and FVKESK. The sequencing sample was made of PBMCs. This chain connects TRBV14 to TRBJ1-1; D unclear. This sequence was found in a woman aged 18-29 years in good health and CMV-seronegative. CDR3: CASSRALAHTEAFF. CDR3 coding DNA: TGTGCCAGCAGCCGGGCCCTGGCCCACACTGAAGCTTTCTTT. Together with reference TRBV14 and TRBJ1-1, the CDR3 gives the full variable domain: EAGVTQFPSHSVIEKGQTVTLRCDPISGHDNLYWYRRVMGKEIKFLLHFVKESKQDESGMPNNRFLAERTGGTYSTLKVQPAELEDSGVYFCASSRALAHTEAFFGQGTRLTVV.